Each of the 20 T cell receptor beta chains below was sequenced from the same sample in a study of CD8+ T cells in alopecia areata. Sequencing relied on a cDNA template that was reverse transcribed from extracted RNA. Clones were read by immunoSEQ multiplex PCR, and TCRdb kept only the in-frame ones, dropping some. The repertoire holds about 190,000 clones, with roughly 60% as singletons. Treatment here: oral pan-JAK inhibitor, 5-10 mg twice daily. Source: CD4+ T cells sorted from blood, taken at week 24, from a patient treated with tofacitinib. The receptors derive from a human donor with alopecia areata.

The chain joins TRBV5-1 to TRBJ2-4, with 8 positions matching TRBD2. Germline values: CDR1 SGHRS, CDR2 YFSETQ. This CDR3 contains 17 residues. V lost 4 bases, J lost 7 bases, and 16 bases stayed unmatched. The CDR3 sequence: CASSPLSGGVIGNIQYF. The CDR3 region has the DNA TGCGCCAGCAGCCCCCTGTCGGGGGGGGTGATCGGCAACATTCAGTACTTC.

The rearrangement links TRBV30 to TRBJ1-6; the D is unclear. The CDR3 consists of 14 residues. Germline V gene data show CDR1 as GTSNPN and CDR2 as SVGIG (reference sequence). Trimming took off 2 bases at V and 6 bases at J, with 11 bases between the two ends. CDR3 sequence (DNA): TGTGCCTGGAGTACGGTGGAGCTTAATTCACCCCTCCACTTT. This codes for CAWSTVELNSPLHF.

The chain joins TRBV30 to TRBJ2-4; the match to TRBD2 covers 10 bases. CDR3 length: 14 residues. V lost 0 bases to trimming and J lost 9 bases; unmatched junction nucleotides: 5. The germline gives CDR1 GTSNPN, CDR2 SVGIG (reference sequence). CDR3 loop: CAWSVPGTSVIQYF. The CDR3 bases are TGTGCCTGGAGTGTACCCGGGACTAGCGTCATTCAGTACTTC.

This clone has more than one count but fewer than ten. CDR3 DNA: TGCGCCAGCAGAGAAACCGCGAACACTGAAGCTTTCTTT. Translation: CASRETANTEAFF. This chain joins TRBV10-2 and TRBJ1-1; D is unclear. Germline V gives CDR1 WSHSY, CDR2 SAAADI. The V end lost 6 bases, the J end lost 1 base, and 9 bases lay between the germline ends. There are 13 residues in the CDR3.

This clone has at least ten counts. V gene TRBV7-2 combines with J gene TRBJ2-3; D perhaps matches TRBD2 (7 bases). Per the germline V gene, CDR1 is SGHTA and CDR2 is FQGNSA. V lost 10 bases and J 3 bases, leaving 20 bases between the germline ends. The CDR3 has 15 residues. This CDR3 is CATELGGGGTDTQYF. The DNA for the CDR3 is TGTGCCACCGAGCTAGGGGGGGGCGGAACAGATACGCAGTATTTT.

This rearrangement joins TRBV27 to TRBJ2-3; no clear D gene. The CDR3 extends over 15 amino acids. Germline CDR1 MNHEY, CDR2 SMNVEV (reference sequence). The V end lost 2 bases, the J end lost 3 bases, and 12 bases lay between the germline ends. The CDR3 sequence: CASSLDGMQTDTQYF. The CDR3 DNA sequence: TGTGCCAGCAGTTTAGATGGGATGCAGACAGATACGCAGTATTTT.

This clone has only a few counts. The chain recombines TRBV29-1 with TRBJ1-1; unclear D gene. V was clipped by 4 bases and J by 0 bases, with 15 bases between them. The CDR3 is made up of 15 amino acids. In germline, CDR1 is SQVTM, CDR2 ANQGSEA. DNA of the CDR3: TGCAGCGTTGCGCCCGTAGTAGCTGTGAACACTGAAGCTTTCTTT. Amino acid sequence: CSVAPVVAVNTEAFF.

The chain couples TRBV7-8 to TRBJ2-7; 11 bases agree with TRBD2. Per the germline V gene, CDR1 is SGHVS and CDR2 is FQNEAQ. The V and J ends lost 1 base and 0 bases, in that order; junction bases with no gene match: 2. The CDR3 has 16 amino acids. CDR3 amino acids: CASSLVAGGTSYEQYF. CDR3 sequence (DNA): TGTGCCAGCAGCTTAGTAGCGGGGGGGACCTCCTACGAGCAGTACTTC.

The J gene is TRBJ1-5, the V gene TRBV30; 8 bases are a match to TRBD1. The V and J ends lost 7 bases and 11 bases, in that order; junction bases with no gene match: 10. CDR3 length equals 12 residues. Germline-derived CDR1 and CDR2 are GTSNPN and SVGIG (reference sequence). The CDR3 sequence is CAFRGPLGAQHF. CDR3 in DNA: TGTGCCTTCAGGGGGCCTCTAGGTGCCCAGCATTTT.

The chain carries TRBV4-3 and TRBJ2-6; weak D call: TRBD1 (5 bases). The germline V gene has CDR1 LGHNA and CDR2 YSLEER. V dropped 3 bases and J dropped 9 bases, with 18 bases sitting between them. The CDR3 has 16 amino acids. The CDR3 nucleotides read TGCGCCAGCAGCCAGGCACCTCCTGGACACATCAACGTCCTGACTTTC. Protein: CASSQAPPGHINVLTF.

The chain recombines TRBV7-2 with TRBJ1-6, with D possibly TRBD1 on 5 matching bases. V shed 2 bases and J shed 10 bases, with 12 bases lying between them. CDR3 size: 14 residues. Germline CDR1 and CDR2: SGHTA and FQGNSA. CDR3 sequence (DNA): TGTGCCAGCAGCTTACAGGGATCGCCATCACCCCTCCACTTT. This gives the protein CASSLQGSPSPLHF.

J is TRBJ2-7 and V is TRBV29-1; TRBD2 is a possible D gene (5 bases). CDR1 is SQVTM and CDR2 is ANQGSEA in the germline V gene. The CDR3 runs to 13 residues. Trimming left V 5 bases short and J 2 bases short, with 13 bases between. CDR3 in DNA: TGCAGCGTTCACGAAGGGCGGGCCTACGAGCAGTACTTC. It yields the protein CSVHEGRAYEQYF.

V usage is TRBV29-1 and J usage is TRBJ2-7; 14 positions agree with TRBD2. J lost 7 bases, V lost 6 bases, and 5 bases had no gene match. Germline CDR1 is SQVTM and CDR2 is ANQGSEA. This CDR3 has 13 amino acids. CDR3 in DNA: TGCAGCGTGCGAGGACTAGCGGGGGGAGAGCAGTACTTC. Its protein is CSVRGLAGGEQYF.

Note on this clone: This sample includes further DNA sequences coding for the same CDR3. The chain recombines TRBV29-1 with TRBJ1-1, with a possible D match to TRBD1 (6 bases). Germline V gives CDR1 SQVTM, CDR2 ANQGSEA. Deletions cut 6 bases from V and 0 bases from J, with 11 bases between. The CDR3 runs to 13 residues. This CDR3 is CSVRQVLNTEAFF. Here the CDR3 DNA reads TGCAGCGTAAGACAGGTTTTGAACACTGAAGCTTTCTTT.

The rearrangement uses TRBV5-8 and TRBJ1-1, with D unclear. Germline V lookup: CDR1 SGHTS, CDR2 YDEGEE. The germline V and J ends were trimmed by 4 bases and 2 bases, with 9 bases remaining between them. The length of the CDR3 is 13 residues. The CDR3 sequence is CASSRHGNTEAFF. The CDR3 coding sequence is TGTGCCAGCAGCAGACACGGAAACACTGAAGCTTTCTTT.

V usage is TRBV30 and J usage is TRBJ2-6; D not certain. Germline V gene data show CDR1 as GTSNPN and CDR2 as SVGIG (reference sequence). The length of the CDR3 is 14 residues. The V gene lost 5 bases and the J gene lost 1 base, with 9 bases spanning the gap. For the CDR3, the DNA is TGTGCCTGGGACGAGAGGTCTGGGGCCAACGTCCTGACTTTC. Its translation: CAWDERSGANVLTF.

A remark on this clone: Additional DNA sequences in this sample encode the identical CDR3. V and J are TRBV29-1 and TRBJ1-2; D not certain. Trimming left V 4 bases short and J 2 bases short, with 8 bases between. CDR1 is SQVTM and CDR2 is ANQGSEA in the germline V gene. The CDR3 loop spans 12 amino acids. The CDR3 loop is CSVGGSNYGYTF. The CDR3 DNA reads as TGCAGCGTTGGGGGATCAAACTATGGCTACACCTTC. The variable domain in full, with the rest retrieved from reference TRBV29-1 and TRBJ1-2, is SAVISQKPSRDICQRGTSLTIQCQVDSQVTMMFWYRQQPGQSLTLIATANQGSEATYESGFVIDKFPISRPNLTFSTLTVSNMSPEDSSIYLCSVGGSNYGYTFGSGTRLTVV.

This clone occurred a few times. The gene calls are TRBV29-1 and TRBJ2-1; no firm D call. Per germline, CDR1 SQVTM and CDR2 ANQGSEA. The CDR3 runs 8 residues. V gave up 6 bases and J gave up 15 bases, with 9 bases separating them. The CDR3 coding sequence is TGCAGCGTCGGAGACATGTTCTTC. Translation: CSVGDMFF.

This CDR3 is CASQSGRMEETQYF. The CDR3 nucleotides read TGTGCCAGCCAGTCGGGGAGGATGGAAGAGACCCAGTACTTC. The chain recombines TRBV6-1 with TRBJ2-5; D is perhaps TRBD2 (6 bases). Germline loops: CDR1 MNHNS, CDR2 SASEGT. This CDR3 comprises 14 residues. V was trimmed by 8 bases and J by 3 bases, leaving 16 bases between them.

This chain connects TRBV7-9 to TRBJ1-1; possible D gene TRBD1, 5 bases. The V end lost 1 base, the J end lost 0 bases, and 9 bases lay between the germline ends. The CDR3 has 15 amino acids. Germline V gene lookup returns CDR1 SEHNR and CDR2 FQNEAQ (reference sequence). CDR3 nucleotides: TGTGCCAGCAGCTTAGTATCGGGGGTGAACACTGAAGCTTTCTTT. This codes for CASSLVSGVNTEAFF.